This TCR beta chain was profiled in a study of blood T cell repertoires in COVID-19. This clone turned up a few times. The method was immunoSEQ multiplex PCR; TCRdb's version includes in-frame clones alone and lacks a portion of them. The repertoire holds about 130,000 clones, approximately 85% seen once, with around 13% in the top ten. Germline loops: CDR1 SGHDT, CDR2 YYEEEE. Trimming took off 1 base at V and 1 base at J, with 9 bases between the two ends. CDR3 size: 16 residues. The chain recombines TRBV5-6 with TRBJ1-6, with a weak D call TRBD1 (5 bases). This TCR came from a human donor in a cohort sampled during active COVID-19. The sample was peripheral blood. CDR3 nucleotide sequence: TGTGCCAGCAGCTTGCAAGGGGCATCCTATAATTCACCCCTCCACTTT. Translation gives CASSLQGASYNSPLHF.